A selection of T cell receptor beta chains follows, all from one sample in a study of T cells after posttransplantation cyclophosphamide. This table comes from immunoSEQ multiplex PCR, and its TCRdb copy is limited to in-frame clones, with some not included. In total the sample includes around 35,000 clones, none of them seen once. Specimen: PBMCs. Receptors originate from a man aged 25-45 years in good health and a related stem cell transplant donor. Both conserved end residues are part of each CDR3. The D gene is left open where the match is weak. Clone size is given for some rows only: seen once, a few or many times, or a class if the clone is expanded.

d_gene: TRBD2; j_gene: TRBJ2-2; abundance: few; v_gene: TRBV9; CDR3aa: CASSVASGGNTGELFF; CDR3nt: TGTGCCAGCAGCGTAGCTAGCGGGGGAAACACCGGGGAGCTGTTTTTT
d_gene: TRBD2; j_gene: TRBJ2-5; abundance: many; v_gene: TRBV11-3; CDR3aa: CASSLRVPGTSGQETQYF; CDR3nt: TGTGCCAGCAGCCTCCGGGTCCCAGGGACTAGCGGACAAGAGACCCAGTACTTC
d_gene: -; j_gene: TRBJ1-4; abundance: many; v_gene: TRBV6-1; CDR3aa: CASRGGHNEKLFF; CDR3nt: TGTGCCAGCCGGGGAGGTCATAATGAAAAACTGTTTTTT
d_gene: TRBD1; j_gene: TRBJ1-1; abundance: many; v_gene: TRBV18; CDR3aa: CASSPNRGGGNTEAFF; CDR3nt: TGTGCCAGCTCACCTAACAGGGGCGGAGGCAACACTGAAGCTTTCTTT
d_gene: TRBD1; j_gene: TRBJ1-2; abundance: many; v_gene: TRBV11-2; CDR3aa: CASSLDAGGREGYTF; CDR3nt: TGTGCCAGCAGCTTAGATGCAGGGGGAAGGGAAGGCTACACCTTC
d_gene: -; j_gene: TRBJ1-6; abundance: many; v_gene: TRBV5-1; CDR3aa: CASSLDSPVSGSPLHF; CDR3nt: TGCGCCAGCAGCTTGGATTCCCCCGTCTCAGGCTCACCCCTCCACTTT
d_gene: -; j_gene: TRBJ1-1; abundance: few; v_gene: TRBV7-8; CDR3aa: CASSMTRVAEAFF; CDR3nt: TGTGCCAGCAGCATGACCAGGGTTGCGGAAGCTTTCTTT
d_gene: -; j_gene: TRBJ2-1; abundance: many; v_gene: TRBV10-2; CDR3aa: CASGDWYPPIPPSREFF; CDR3nt: TGCGCCAGCGGGGACTGGTATCCCCCCATCCCCCCCTCCCGCGAGTTCTTC
d_gene: TRBD1; j_gene: TRBJ1-1; abundance: many; v_gene: TRBV6-5; CDR3aa: CASSKTGLRTEAFF; CDR3nt: TGTGCCAGCAGCAAGACAGGGTTACGGACTGAAGCTTTCTTT
d_gene: -; j_gene: TRBJ2-1; abundance: many; v_gene: TRBV7-3; CDR3aa: CASSLLRGRGNEQFF; CDR3nt: TGTGCCAGCAGCTTGCTTAGGGGGCGGGGAAATGAGCAGTTCTTC
d_gene: TRBD1; j_gene: TRBJ1-5; abundance: many; v_gene: TRBV4-3; CDR3aa: CASSQDSETGDQPQHF; CDR3nt: TGCGCCAGCAGCCAAGATTCGGAGACAGGGGATCAGCCCCAGCATTTT
d_gene: TRBD1; j_gene: TRBJ2-7; abundance: many; v_gene: TRBV7-9; CDR3aa: CASSPRDRVSHEQYF; CDR3nt: TGTGCCAGCAGCCCACGGGACAGGGTGTCCCACGAGCAGTACTTC
d_gene: -; j_gene: TRBJ1-1; abundance: few; v_gene: TRBV7-9; CDR3aa: CASSSVPRAGTEAFF; CDR3nt: TGTGCCAGCAGCTCGGTCCCCAGGGCAGGAACTGAAGCTTTCTTT
d_gene: TRBD1; j_gene: TRBJ1-5; abundance: many; v_gene: TRBV2; CDR3aa: CASRAPGQGEQPQHF; CDR3nt: TGTGCCAGCAGGGCGCCGGGACAGGGGGAACAGCCCCAGCATTTT
d_gene: -; j_gene: TRBJ2-7; abundance: many; v_gene: TRBV27; CDR3aa: CASSPTEYEQYF; CDR3nt: TGTGCCAGCAGTCCGACAGAGTACGAGCAGTACTTC
d_gene: TRBD1; j_gene: TRBJ1-6; abundance: many; v_gene: TRBV5-6; CDR3aa: CASSGGQGSSYNSPLHF; CDR3nt: TGTGCCAGCAGCGGGGGACAGGGGAGCTCCTATAATTCACCCCTCCACTTT
d_gene: TRBD1; j_gene: TRBJ1-2; abundance: many; v_gene: TRBV19; CDR3aa: CASSGDRTPNGYTF; CDR3nt: TGTGCCAGTAGCGGGGACAGGACCCCCAATGGCTACACCTTC
d_gene: TRBD1; j_gene: TRBJ1-1; abundance: many; v_gene: TRBV7-9; CDR3aa: CASSHLGWTGGPERTEAFF; CDR3nt: TGTGCCAGCAGCCACTTAGGATGGACAGGGGGCCCCGAACGCACTGAAGCTTTCTTT
d_gene: TRBD1; j_gene: TRBJ2-2; abundance: many; v_gene: TRBV7-3; CDR3aa: CASSPDRVGELFF; CDR3nt: TGTGCCAGCAGCCCAGACAGGGTCGGGGAGCTGTTTTTT
d_gene: TRBD2; j_gene: TRBJ2-2; abundance: many; v_gene: TRBV7-2; CDR3aa: CASSLLAGDNTGELFF; CDR3nt: TGTGCCAGCAGCCTGCTAGCGGGGGACAACACCGGGGAGCTGTTTTTT
d_gene: TRBD1; j_gene: TRBJ1-2; abundance: many; v_gene: TRBV12-3/TRBV12-4; CDR3aa: CASSTTGGFGYTF; CDR3nt: TGTGCCAGCAGCACCACAGGGGGCTTCGGCTACACCTTC
d_gene: TRBD2; j_gene: TRBJ2-1; abundance: many; v_gene: TRBV19; CDR3aa: CASSIRRQAGAYNEQFF; CDR3nt: TGTGCCAGTAGTATTCGGAGGCAAGCGGGGGCTTACAATGAGCAGTTCTTC
d_gene: -; j_gene: TRBJ2-7; abundance: many; v_gene: TRBV18; CDR3aa: CASSPRWRKGDEQYF; CDR3nt: TGTGCCAGCTCACCTCGTTGGCGTAAAGGGGACGAGCAGTACTTC
d_gene: -; j_gene: TRBJ1-3; abundance: many; v_gene: TRBV6-1; CDR3aa: CASSERQGSGNTIYF; CDR3nt: TGTGCCAGCAGTGAACGCCAGGGCTCTGGAAACACCATATATTTT
d_gene: -; j_gene: TRBJ2-2; abundance: many; v_gene: TRBV7-3; CDR3aa: CASSLRQGRENTGELFF; CDR3nt: TGTGCCAGCAGCTTAAGGCAGGGGAGGGAGAACACCGGGGAGCTGTTTTTT
d_gene: -; j_gene: TRBJ2-6; abundance: -; v_gene: TRBV24-1; CDR3aa: CATAQAGSGANVLTF; CDR3nt: TGTGCCACCGCCCAGGCAGGTTCTGGGGCCAACGTCCTGACTTTC
d_gene: -; j_gene: TRBJ2-7; abundance: many; v_gene: TRBV6-1; CDR3aa: CASSDGGSTYEQYF; CDR3nt: TGTGCCAGCAGTGACGGAGGGTCAACCTACGAGCAGTACTTC
d_gene: -; j_gene: TRBJ1-5; abundance: many; v_gene: TRBV19; CDR3aa: CASKDSRQPQHF; CDR3nt: TGTGCCAGTAAAGACAGCAGGCAGCCCCAGCATTTT
d_gene: TRBD1; j_gene: TRBJ2-5; abundance: -; v_gene: TRBV5-1; CDR3aa: CASSLGRGIQETQYF; CDR3nt: TGCGCCAGCAGCTTGGGCAGGGGGATCCAAGAGACCCAGTACTTC
d_gene: -; j_gene: TRBJ1-5; abundance: many; v_gene: TRBV5-1; CDR3aa: CASSLEGGGNQPQHF; CDR3nt: TGCGCCAGCAGCTTGGAAGGGGGAGGCAATCAGCCCCAGCATTTT
d_gene: TRBD2; j_gene: TRBJ2-7; abundance: many; v_gene: TRBV5-1; CDR3aa: CASSLSLAGVYEQYF; CDR3nt: TGCGCCAGCAGCTTGTCTCTAGCGGGGGTCTACGAGCAGTACTTC
d_gene: -; j_gene: TRBJ1-5; abundance: many; v_gene: TRBV6-1; CDR3aa: CASSRMITAGQPQHF; CDR3nt: TGTGCCAGCTCTCGGATGATTACAGCAGGTCAGCCCCAGCATTTT